The 10 T cell receptor beta chains in this list originate from one sample, sequenced in a study of T cell repertoires in cytomegalovirus infection. From the reads, TCRdb called clonotypes with MiXCR, one entry per CDR3 protein. The repertoire includes some 270,000 distinct CDR3 sequences, less than 25% of them detected once, and under 25% sits in the top ten. Their specific antigens are unknown. The input for sequencing was cultured PBMCs, taken from culture after CMV antigen stimulation. All receptors derive from a human donor in good health (CMV status not recorded). Some clones in this sample may be carry-over from other donors' samples.

The CDR3 DNA is TGCGCCAGCAGCCAGACCAGGACAGGGGACCCCTATGGCTACACCTTC. As protein: CASSQTRTGDPYGYTF. This sequence joins TRBV4-1 and TRBJ1-2; 9 bases line up with TRBD1. The V segment lost 3 bases and the J segment 4 bases; nucleotides outside the gene matches: 9. The CDR3 extends over 16 amino acids. Germline loops: CDR1 MGHRA, CDR2 YSYEKL.

The rearrangement joins TRBV28 to TRBJ1-5, with 7 bases lining up with TRBD1. Germline-derived CDR1 and CDR2 are MDHEN and SYDVKM. CDR3 length: 14 amino acids. J lost 6 bases, V lost 5 bases, and 7 bases had no gene match. The CDR3 loop is CASSPTGLGQPQHF. CDR3 nucleotide sequence: TGTGCCAGCAGTCCGACAGGGCTGGGTCAGCCCCAGCATTTT.

This clonotype has ten or more counts. The gene calls are TRBV4-1 and TRBJ1-5; 7 nucleotides match TRBD1. The CDR3 is 16 residues long. V dropped 1 base and J dropped 7; count of bases not matched to a gene: 10. Germline CDR1 and CDR2: MGHRA and YSYEKL. CDR3: CASSQVAQGIGQPQHF. The DNA for the CDR3 is TGCGCCAGCAGCCAAGTGGCACAGGGGATAGGGCAGCCCCAGCATTTT.

This clonotype was detected only a few times. V usage is TRBV27 and J usage is TRBJ2-2, with TRBD1 identical over 7 bases. V lost 7 bases to trimming and J lost 2 bases; unmatched junction nucleotides: 4. CDR1 and CDR2 (germline): MNHEY, SMNVEV (reference sequence). The CDR3 consists of 14 residues. This CDR3 reads CASTDRVNTGELFF. In DNA form, the CDR3 reads TGTGCCAGCACCGACAGGGTCAACACCGGGGAGCTGTTTTTT.

A few counts support this clonotype. V is TRBV12-5 and J is TRBJ2-1; D remains unclear. The germline gives CDR1 LGHNT, CDR2 FRNRAP. Between the trimmed V and J ends, which lost 6 bases and 7 bases, there was a span of 13 bases. The CDR3 length is 13 residues. The CDR3: CASGSEAVNEQFF. CDR3 nucleotides: TGTGCTAGTGGCTCAGAGGCAGTAAATGAGCAGTTCTTC.

A few counts support this clonotype. J is TRBJ2-1 and V is TRBV20-1; 8 nucleotides align to TRBD2. J was trimmed by 6 bases and V by 4 bases; bases with no gene match: 8. Germline CDR1 is DFQATT and CDR2 is SNEGSKA (reference sequence). This CDR3 comprises 14 residues. Written as DNA, the CDR3 is TGCAGTGCTATTGACCGGACTAGCCTCAATGAGCAGTTCTTC. This translates into CSAIDRTSLNEQFF.

In this sample, this clonotype turned up a few times. The chain employs TRBV7-9 and TRBJ2-1, with TRBD1 matching over 9 bases. The CDR3 runs to 11 residues. Germline V gives CDR1 SEHNR, CDR2 FQNEAQ (reference sequence). V shed 5 bases and J 15 bases; nucleotides not matched to a gene: 5. The CDR3 here is CASSRTGEPFF. The CDR3, as DNA: TGTGCCAGCAGCCGGACAGGGGAACCGTTCTTC.

On this clonotype itself: It may be a read error: a sequence one base away is much more abundant. V gene TRBV4-1 combines with J gene TRBJ2-1, with TRBD2 identical over 9 bases. The CDR3 extends over 20 amino acids. Looked up from germline, CDR1 is MGHRA and CDR2 is YSYEKL. The CDR3 here is CASSQGGGLASRSSCNEQFF. For the CDR3, the DNA is TGCGCCAGCAGCCAAGGGGGAGGACTAGCGTCTCGGAGCTCCTGCAATGAGCAGTTCTTC.

This chain connects TRBV6-8 to TRBJ2-7; D perhaps matches TRBD1 (6 bases). Germline CDR1 reads MNHGY; CDR2 reads SAAAGT. The CDR3 contains 14 residues. With 0 bases removed from V and 4 bases from J, the gap between germline ends came to 10 bases. CDR3 amino acids: CASSYSGTQYEQYF. Here the CDR3 DNA reads TGTGCCAGCAGTTACTCGGGGACACAGTACGAGCAGTACTTC.

The rearrangement joins TRBV7-8 to TRBJ2-2; D tentatively reads TRBD1 or TRBD2 (7 bases each). V dropped 3 bases and J dropped 5 bases, with 10 bases sitting between them. Per germline, CDR1 SGHVS and CDR2 FQNEAQ. The CDR3 contains 14 residues. The CDR3 loop reads CASSFQGGTGELFF. Here the CDR3 DNA reads TGTGCCAGCAGCTTTCAGGGGGGGACCGGGGAGCTGTTTTTT.